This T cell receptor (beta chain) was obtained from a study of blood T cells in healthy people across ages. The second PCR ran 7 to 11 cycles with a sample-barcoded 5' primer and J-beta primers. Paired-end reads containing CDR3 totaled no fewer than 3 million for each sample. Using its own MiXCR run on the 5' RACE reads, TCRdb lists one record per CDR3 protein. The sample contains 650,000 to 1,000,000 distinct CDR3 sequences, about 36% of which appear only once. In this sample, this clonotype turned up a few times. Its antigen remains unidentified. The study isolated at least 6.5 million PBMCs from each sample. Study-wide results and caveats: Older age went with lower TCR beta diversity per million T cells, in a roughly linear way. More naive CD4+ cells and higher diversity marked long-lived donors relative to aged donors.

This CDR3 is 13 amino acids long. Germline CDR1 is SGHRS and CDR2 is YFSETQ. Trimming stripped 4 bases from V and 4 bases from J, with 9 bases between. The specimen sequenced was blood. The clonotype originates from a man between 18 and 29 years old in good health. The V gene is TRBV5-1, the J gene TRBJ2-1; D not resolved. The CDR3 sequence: CASSKDPYNEQFF. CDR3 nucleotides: TGCGCCAGCAGCAAAGACCCATACAATGAGCAGTTCTTC.